The clone carrying this T cell receptor beta chain was observed a handful of times. What it binds is unknown. V lost 4 bases, J lost 3 bases, and 17 bases stayed unmatched. Germline CDR1 and CDR2: KGHSH and LQKENI. This CDR3 comprises 18 residues. This sample was taken from a study of shared clonotypes between healthy human individuals. Notes on the study in general: Apart from blood, nothing was sampled; tissue repertoires likely differ. The expectation was that sequencing depth would affect clonotype sharing among donors.

Every subset had its genomic DNA shared out evenly among several immunoSEQ plates. Assay used: immunoSEQ multiplex PCR; TCRdb lists only in-frame clones, some missing. The table lists roughly 480,000 clones, 79% of them singletons, with approximately 12% in the top ten. The source of this sequence is a woman aged 40-49 years in good health. Some clones in this sample may be carry-over from other donors' samples. J is TRBJ2-7 and V is TRBV18; 8 bases are shared with TRBD2. The sequenced material came from PBMCs. This CDR3 is CASSRTGTSVGQGYEQYF. Written as DNA, the CDR3 is TGTGCCAGCTCACGAACCGGGACTAGTGTCGGTCAGGGCTACGAGCAGTACTTC. The entire variable domain, with the rest obtained from reference TRBV18 and TRBJ2-7, is as follows: NAGVMQNPRHLVRRRGQEARLRCSPMKGHSHVYWYRQLPEEGLKFMVYLQKENIIDESGMPKERFSAEFPKEGPSILRIQQVVRGDSAAYFCASSRTGTSVGQGYEQYFGPGTRLTVT.